Listed here are 14 T cell receptor beta chains from one sample, sequenced in a study of T-cell memory formation after mild COVID-19. Each CDR3 protein gets one entry after TCRdb re-called the 5' RACE reads with MiXCR. The sample gives under 200,000 distinct CDR3 sequences, about 28% of which show up once; more than 10% is in the top ten. The sequencing sample was made of PBMCs or a T cell subset sorted from them (not recorded which). The receptors were gathered from an adult woman who had mild COVID-19 (a few samples of this study predate the infection). Cell type and time point are not known.

This clonotype has just a few counts. V and J are TRBV3-1 and TRBJ2-5; D gene ambiguous. CDR1 and CDR2 from the germline V gene are LGHDT and YNNKEL (reference sequence). V lost 1 base, J lost 2 bases, and 8 bases lay in between. CDR3 length: 14 amino acids. CDR3 residues: CASSQASSQETQYF. Written as DNA, the CDR3 is TGTGCCAGCAGCCAAGCGTCCAGTCAAGAGACCCAGTACTTC.

This clonotype occurred a few times. The CDR3 DNA is TGTGCCAGCCAAGGCTCTCTCGGATACGAGCAGTACTTC. Translating gives CASQGSLGYEQYF. The V gene is TRBV12-3 or TRBV12-4, the J gene TRBJ2-7; D is unresolved. Trimming removed 8 bases at V and 4 bases at J, with 15 bases between. This CDR3 comprises 13 residues.

The CDR3 DNA is TGTGCCAGCAGCCAAACCTTGGCGGGAGGGAATGAGCAGTTCTTC. This codes for CASSQTLAGGNEQFF. The rearrangement links TRBV4-2 to TRBJ2-1; 9 nucleotides agree with TRBD2. This CDR3 contains 15 residues. Trimming removed 2 bases from V and 7 bases from J; junction bases left unmatched: 6. CDR1 LGHNA and CDR2 YNFKEQ come from the germline V gene.

This clonotype is a singleton in its sample. The chain has TRBV12-3 or TRBV12-4 and TRBJ1-4; D gene unclear. CDR3 length equals 15 residues. Trimming shortened V by 7 bases and J by 7 bases, and 19 bases separated the two germline ends. The CDR3 region has the DNA TGTGCCAGCACTACATACGGTGTGGCAGGTGAAAAACTGTTTTTT. Translation: CASTTYGVAGEKLFF.

Only a few counts were recorded for this clonotype. This chain joins TRBV29-1 and TRBJ2-3; D is perhaps TRBD1 (6 bases). With 6 bases removed from V and 2 bases from J, the gap between germline ends came to 15 bases. Germline V lookup: CDR1 SQVTM, CDR2 ANQGSEA. The CDR3 is made up of 14 amino acids. CDR3 in DNA: TGCAGCGTGGAACCCGACAGGAACACAGATACGCAGTATTTT. Protein product: CSVEPDRNTDTQYF.

The rearrangement links TRBV30 to TRBJ2-7; D remains ambiguous. The CDR3 is made up of 16 amino acids. Germline CDR1 reads GTSNPN; CDR2 reads SVGIG (reference sequence). V was shortened by 0 bases and J by 6 bases, with 21 bases between the two germline ends. The CDR3 bases are TGTGCCTGGAGTGTTCCCCTCAACACCTTCCCGGGCGAGCAGTACTTC. This sequence encodes CAWSVPLNTFPGEQYF.

This clonotype was observed at least ten times. This chain links TRBV27 with TRBJ2-7, with 7 bases matching TRBD1. The germline V gene encodes CDR1 MNHEY and CDR2 SMNVEV (reference sequence). The V segment lost 2 bases and the J segment 3 bases; nucleotides outside the gene matches: 1. The CDR3 is made up of 13 amino acids. The CDR3 here is CASSLAGGYEQYF. In DNA form, the CDR3 reads TGTGCCAGCAGTTTAGCAGGGGGCTACGAGCAGTACTTC.

V gene TRBV13 combines with J gene TRBJ2-2; D gene ambiguous. The CDR3 is 13 residues long. V lost 0 bases, J lost 7 bases, and 6 bases lay in between. CDR1 is PRHDT and CDR2 is FYEKMQ in the germline V gene (reference sequence). CDR3 DNA sequence: TGTGCCAGCAGCTTAGGCAGAGGCGGGGAGCTGTTTTTT. It yields the protein CASSLGRGGELFF.

V and J are TRBV6-5 and TRBJ2-5, with 8 bases aligning to TRBD1. V trimming: 8 bases; J trimming: 8 bases; junction bases outside the gene matches: 16. The CDR3 loop spans 15 amino acids. CDR1 is MNHEY, CDR2 SVGAGI, per germline. CDR3 protein: CASLPVHTGGGTQYF. CDR3 bases: TGTGCCAGCCTACCGGTTCATACAGGGGGAGGAACCCAGTACTTC.

This clonotype has more than one count but fewer than ten. The chain employs TRBV24-1 and TRBJ2-1; D assignment may be TRBD1 or TRBD2 (5 bases each). Trimming removed 2 bases at V and 8 bases at J, with 15 bases between. The CDR3 totals 15 residues. The V gene's germline CDR1 is KGHDR and CDR2 SFDVKD. The CDR3, as DNA: TGTGCCACCAGTGATTATGGGACGCGAGACCATGAGCAGTTCTTC. This gives the protein CATSDYGTRDHEQFF.

This clonotype was observed a few times. The genes are TRBV2 and TRBJ2-1; 7 bases fit TRBD2. V dropped 5 bases and J dropped 12; count of bases not matched to a gene: 7. CDR3 size: 12 residues. Germline CDR1 reads SNHLY; CDR2 reads FYNNEI. The CDR3 protein is CASSREEGGQFF. CDR3 DNA sequence: TGTGCCAGCAGTCGGGAGGAGGGAGGGCAGTTCTTC.

This clonotype was picked up a small number of times. V usage is TRBV27 and J usage is TRBJ1-2, with 7 bases matching TRBD1. In germline, CDR1 is MNHEY, CDR2 SMNVEV (reference sequence). The length of the CDR3 is 14 residues. J lost 10 bases, V lost 6 bases, and 14 bases had no gene match. For the CDR3, the DNA is TGTGCCAGCAGCCCAACCCGGACAGGCAGACACTACACCTTC. Amino acids: CASSPTRTGRHYTF.

This chain links TRBV7-6 with TRBJ2-5, with 12 bases lining up with TRBD2. The V gene end was trimmed by 1 base and the J gene end by 5 bases; junction bases not matched to a gene: 5. Germline V gives CDR1 SGHVS, CDR2 FNYEAQ. This CDR3 contains 16 residues. CDR3 loop: CASSLELAGGSETQYF. The CDR3 coding sequence is TGTGCCAGCAGCTTAGAACTAGCGGGGGGCTCGGAGACCCAGTACTTC. The whole variable domain, filled in from reference TRBV7-6 and TRBJ2-5, reads GAGVSQSPRYKVTKRGQDVALRCDPISGHVSLYWYRQALGQGPEFLTYFNYEAQQDKSGLPNDRFSAERPEGSISTLTIQRTEQRDSAMYRCASSLELAGGSETQYFGPGTRLLVL.

This clonotype has more than one count but fewer than ten. The gene calls are TRBV5-6 and TRBJ1-1; D is ambiguous. The length of the CDR3 is 14 residues. CDR1 is SGHDT and CDR2 is YYEEEE in the germline V gene. V shed 2 bases and J shed 1 base, with 9 bases lying between them. The chain's CDR3 is CASSFISGNTEAFF. The CDR3 DNA sequence: TGTGCCAGCAGCTTTATCAGCGGGAACACTGAAGCTTTCTTT.